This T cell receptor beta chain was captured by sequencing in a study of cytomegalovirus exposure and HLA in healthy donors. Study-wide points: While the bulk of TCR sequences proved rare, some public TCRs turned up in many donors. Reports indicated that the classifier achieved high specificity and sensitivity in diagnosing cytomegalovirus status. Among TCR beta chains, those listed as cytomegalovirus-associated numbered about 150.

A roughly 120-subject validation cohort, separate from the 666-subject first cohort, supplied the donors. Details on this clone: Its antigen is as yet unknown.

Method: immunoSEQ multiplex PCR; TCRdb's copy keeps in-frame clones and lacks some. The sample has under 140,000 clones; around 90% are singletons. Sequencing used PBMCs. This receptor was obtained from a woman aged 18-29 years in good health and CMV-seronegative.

The CDR3: CASSLGGGLSKNIQYF. The CDR3 DNA reads TGTGCCAGCAGTCTTGGCGGGGGTCTGTCCAAAAACATTCAGTACTTC. V usage is TRBV28 and J usage is TRBJ2-4; 7 nucleotides align to TRBD2. Germline loops: CDR1 MDHEN, CDR2 SYDVKM. Trimming at V came to 5 bases and at J to 2 bases, leaving 9 bases not matched to a gene. This CDR3 spans 16 amino acids. Using reference TRBV28 and TRBJ2-4 for the parts outside the CDR3, the full variable domain is DVKVTQSSRYLVKRTGEKVFLECVQDMDHENMFWYRQDPGLGLRLIYFSYDVKMKEKGDIPEGYSVSREKKERFSLILESASTNQTSMYLCASSLGGGLSKNIQYFGAGTRLSVL.